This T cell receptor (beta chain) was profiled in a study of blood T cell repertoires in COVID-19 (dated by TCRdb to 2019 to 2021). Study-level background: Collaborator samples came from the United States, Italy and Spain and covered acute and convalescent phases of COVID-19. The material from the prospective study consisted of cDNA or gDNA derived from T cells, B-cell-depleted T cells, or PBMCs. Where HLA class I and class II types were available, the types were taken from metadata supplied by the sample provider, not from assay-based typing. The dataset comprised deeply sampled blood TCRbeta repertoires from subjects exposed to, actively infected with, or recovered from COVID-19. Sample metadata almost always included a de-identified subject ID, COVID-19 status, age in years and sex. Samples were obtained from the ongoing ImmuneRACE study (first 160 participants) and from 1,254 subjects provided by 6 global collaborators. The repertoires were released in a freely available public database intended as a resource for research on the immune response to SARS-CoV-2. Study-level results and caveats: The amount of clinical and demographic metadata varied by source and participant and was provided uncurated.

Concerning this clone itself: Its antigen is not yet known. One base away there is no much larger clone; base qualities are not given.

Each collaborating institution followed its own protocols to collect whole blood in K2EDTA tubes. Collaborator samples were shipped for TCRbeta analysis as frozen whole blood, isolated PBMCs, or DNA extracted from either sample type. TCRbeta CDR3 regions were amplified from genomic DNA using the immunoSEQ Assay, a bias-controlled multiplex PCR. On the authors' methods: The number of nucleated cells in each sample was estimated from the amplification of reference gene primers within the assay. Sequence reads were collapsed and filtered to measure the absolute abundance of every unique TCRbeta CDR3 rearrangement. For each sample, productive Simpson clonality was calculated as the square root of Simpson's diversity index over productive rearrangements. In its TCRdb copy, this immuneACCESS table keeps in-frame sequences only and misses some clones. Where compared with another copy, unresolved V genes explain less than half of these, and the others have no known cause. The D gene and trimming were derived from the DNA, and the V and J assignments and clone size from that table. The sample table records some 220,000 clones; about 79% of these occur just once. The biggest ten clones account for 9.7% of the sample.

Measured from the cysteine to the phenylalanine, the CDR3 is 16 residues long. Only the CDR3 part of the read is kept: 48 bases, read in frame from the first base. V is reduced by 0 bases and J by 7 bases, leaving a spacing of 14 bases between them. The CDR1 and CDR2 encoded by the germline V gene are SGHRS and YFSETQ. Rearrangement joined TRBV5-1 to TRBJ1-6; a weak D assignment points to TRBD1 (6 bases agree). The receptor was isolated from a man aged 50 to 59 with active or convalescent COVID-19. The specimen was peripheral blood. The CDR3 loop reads CASSLGAGVTNSPLHF. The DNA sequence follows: TGCGCCAGCAGCTTGGGGGCAGGGGTAACGAATTCACCCCTCCACTTT. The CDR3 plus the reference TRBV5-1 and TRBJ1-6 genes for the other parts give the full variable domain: KAGVTQTPRYLIKTRGQQVTLSCSPISGHRSVSWYQQTPGQGLQFLFEYFSETQRNKGNFPGRFSGRQFSNSRSEMNVSTLELGDSALYLCASSLGAGVTNSPLHFGNGTRLTVT.